The rows below give T cell receptor beta chains drawn from one sample of a study of T-cell reconstitution after alpha-beta-depleted transplantation in children. TCRdb reprocessed the PCR reads via MiXCR and lists one record per CDR3 protein. The table has roughly 420,000 distinct CDR3 sequences, roughly 16% seen once. The sequenced sample was PBMCs, mostly from graft donor cells, obtained 360 days after TCRalphabeta/CD19-depleted stem cell transplant. All receptors come from a boy under two years old who had a stem cell transplant for Wiskott-Aldrich syndrome, so the T cells may come from the graft donor. Both conserved end residues are part of each CDR3. The D gene is left open where the match is weak. Expanded clones get a size class; other rows say once, few or many, or leave the size out.

TRBV24-1	few	TRBD1	TRBJ2-1	CATSGGRQGLYNEQFF	TGTGCCACCAGTGGAGGGAGACAGGGCCTCTACAATGAGCAGTTCTTC
TRBV5-1	few	.	TRBJ2-5	CASSPGIETQYF	TGCGCCAGCAGCCCCGGCATAGAGACCCAGTACTTC
TRBV20-1	.	.	TRBJ2-7	CSVKGRNPYEQYF	TGCAGTGTTAAGGGCAGGAACCCCTACGAGCAGTACTTC
TRBV5-6	.	TRBD1	TRBJ2-1	CASSRRDRGRNEQFF	TGTGCCAGCAGCCGCCGGGACAGGGGGCGGAATGAGCAGTTCTTC
TRBV21-1	.	.	TRBJ2-6	CASSTLLSSGANVLTF	TGTGCCAGCAGCACCCTTCTCAGCTCTGGGGCCAACGTCCTGACTTTC
TRBV7-9	few	.	TRBJ2-1	CASSLPWRDNEQFF	TGTGCCAGCAGCCTGCCCTGGCGTGACAATGAGCAGTTCTTC
TRBV12-3/TRBV12-4	.	.	TRBJ2-1	CASSLVEGPYNEQFF	TGTGCCAGCAGTTTAGTAGAGGGGCCCTACAATGAGCAGTTCTTC
TRBV6-1	.	.	TRBJ2-2	CASSLTSTGELFF	TGTGCCAGCAGTCTTACCTCTACCGGGGAGCTGTTTTTT
TRBV7-9	few	.	TRBJ1-5	CASSSTVYQPQHF	TGTGCCAGCAGCTCGACAGTCTATCAGCCCCAGCATTTT
TRBV12-3/TRBV12-4	few	TRBD2	TRBJ2-5	CASSPRFLQGGRTQYF	TGTGCCAGCAGTCCCCGGTTTTTGCAGGGAGGGAGGACCCAGTACTTC
TRBV27	.	.	TRBJ2-3	CASSFRGLTDTQYF	TGTGCCAGCAGTTTCCGGGGGCTCACAGATACGCAGTATTTT
TRBV20-1	.	TRBD2	TRBJ2-7	CSARPTPGGRGVNYEQYF	TGCAGTGCTAGACCCACCCCGGGCGGGAGGGGGGTGAATTACGAGCAGTACTTC
TRBV7-6	many	.	TRBJ2-2	CASSLAPLDTGELFF	TGTGCCAGCAGCTTAGCTCCCCTGGACACCGGGGAGCTGTTTTTT
TRBV20-1	few	TRBD1	TRBJ2-5	CSAPGQDFETQYF	TGCAGTGCCCCGGGACAGGATTTTGAGACCCAGTACTTC
TRBV10-3	few	.	TRBJ1-6	CAISEDPGASPLHF	TGTGCCATCAGTGAAGATCCGGGAGCTTCACCCCTCCACTTT
TRBV3-1	.	.	TRBJ2-7	CASSQTGRNYEQYF	TGTGCCAGCAGCCAGACAGGAAGAAACTACGAGCAGTACTTC
TRBV2	.	.	TRBJ2-5	CASHFLGAEETQYF	TGTGCCAGCCATTTCCTTGGAGCAGAAGAGACCCAGTACTTC